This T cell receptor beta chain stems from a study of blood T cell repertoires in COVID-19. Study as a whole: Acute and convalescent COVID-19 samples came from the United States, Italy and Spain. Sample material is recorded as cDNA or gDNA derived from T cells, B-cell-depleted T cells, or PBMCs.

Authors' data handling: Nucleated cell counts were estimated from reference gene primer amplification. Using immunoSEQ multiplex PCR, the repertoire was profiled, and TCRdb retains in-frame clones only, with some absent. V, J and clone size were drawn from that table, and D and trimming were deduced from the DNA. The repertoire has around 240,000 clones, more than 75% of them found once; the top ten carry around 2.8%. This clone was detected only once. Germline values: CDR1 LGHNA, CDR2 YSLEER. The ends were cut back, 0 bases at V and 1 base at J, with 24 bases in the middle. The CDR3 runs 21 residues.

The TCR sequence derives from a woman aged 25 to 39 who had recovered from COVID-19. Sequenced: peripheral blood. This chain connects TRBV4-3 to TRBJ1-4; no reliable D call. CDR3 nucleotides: TGCGCCAGCAGCCAAGATCAAGTACAGTTCGGTACCTCGGTAACTAATGAAAAACTGTTTTTT. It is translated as CASSQDQVQFGTSVTNEKLFF.